Sequencing of this T cell receptor (beta chain) was carried out in a study of CD8 T cells in ankylosing spondylitis. Overall study results and limits: Ankylosing spondylitis blood appeared to be characterized by a TCR beta motif of 8 or 9 highly homologous variants.

On this clonotype: Its antigen is as yet unknown.

One entry per CDR3 protein results from TCRdb running MiXCR on the 5' RACE reads. This sample yields roughly 470,000 distinct CDR3 sequences, of which approximately 26% are seen a single time; about 1% belongs to the top ten. The CDR3 spans 15 residues. V lost 4 bases, J lost 6 bases, and 12 bases stayed unmatched. CDR1 and CDR2 (germline): SGHDT, YYEEEE. The sequence was obtained from a male donor with ankylosing spondylitis. The material sequenced was blood, either unsorted or a sorted T cell fraction (not recorded which). The chain links TRBV5-6 to TRBJ1-1, with 7 bases fitting TRBD1. This CDR3 is CASSGGTDELAEAFF. As DNA, the CDR3 is TGTGCCAGCAGCGGGGGGACAGACGAACTGGCTGAAGCTTTCTTT.